The 5 T cell receptor beta chains below all came from one sample that was sequenced in a study of blood T cells in healthy people across ages. PCR was performed a second time for about 6 to 11 cycles using a sample-barcoded 5' primer and a J-beta primer mix. TCRdb ran MiXCR on the 5' RACE reads and lists one entry per CDR3 protein. The sample yields hundreds of thousands of distinct CDR3 sequences, more than 50% seen once. The sample taken for sequencing was blood. The receptors were sampled from a man aged 35 to 55 in good health.

V usage is TRBV3-1 and J usage is TRBJ1-6; no clear D gene. Trimming removed 0 bases from V and 8 bases from J, with 5 bases in between. Looked up from germline, CDR1 is LGHDT and CDR2 is YNNKEL (reference sequence). The CDR3 is made up of 13 amino acids. The CDR3 bases are TGTGCCAGCAGCCAAGATCGCGATTCACCCCTCCACTTT. This codes for CASSQDRDSPLHF.

This clonotype has a single count. The CDR3: CSARDTGYTEAFF. The CDR3 nucleotides are TGCAGTGCCCGGGACACAGGCTATACTGAAGCTTTCTTT. V gene TRBV20-1 combines with J gene TRBJ1-1; possibly TRBD1 for D (6 bases). The ends were cut back, 6 bases at V and 5 bases at J, with 16 bases in the middle. CDR3 size: 13 residues. Germline V gene lookup returns CDR1 DFQATT and CDR2 SNEGSKA (reference sequence).

The CDR3 coding sequence is TGTGCCAGCAGCGATGGGACTACCACAACTCGGGACGAGCAGTACTTC. Its translation is CASSDGTTTTRDEQYF. The chain combines TRBV9 with TRBJ2-7; 7 nucleotides align to TRBD2. The ends lost 3 bases at V and 5 bases at J; junction bases unmatched: 14. Germline lookup yields CDR1 SGDLS and CDR2 YYNGEE. The CDR3 spans 16 residues. The whole variable domain, filled in from reference TRBV9 and TRBJ2-7, reads DSGVTQTPKHLITATGQRVTLRCSPRSGDLSVYWYQQSLDQGLQFLIQYYNGEERAKGNILERFSAQQFPDLHSELNLSSLELGDSALYFCASSDGTTTTRDEQYFGPGTRLTVT.

This chain's CDR3 is CASSPYDRASSYNEQFF. CDR3 sequence (DNA): TGTGCCAGCAGTCCTTACGACAGGGCTAGCTCCTACAATGAGCAGTTCTTC. The genes are TRBV12-3 or TRBV12-4 and TRBJ2-1; 7 nucleotides align to TRBD1. The CDR3 covers 17 residues. The V gene end was trimmed by 5 bases and the J gene end by 0 bases; junction bases not matched to a gene: 10.

This chain joins TRBV12-3 or TRBV12-4 and TRBJ1-6; 8 bases line up with TRBD1. After removal of 7 bases from V and 11 bases from J, the junction contained 10 bases not matched to a gene. This CDR3 is built from 14 residues. The CDR3: CASTFRGRETPLHF. Written as DNA, the CDR3 is TGTGCCAGCACCTTCAGGGGGCGCGAAACACCCCTCCACTTT.